Described below is a single T cell receptor beta chain sequence and its context. Its antigen is unknown. Trimming took 3 bases from V and 2 from J; bases not matched to a gene: 9. Germline V lookup: CDR1 MNHEY, CDR2 SVGAGI. This CDR3 is 16 amino acids long. Frozen-stored PBMCs produced approximately 2 micrograms of genomic DNA for TCR beta libraries. The entry originates in a study of cytotoxic CD8 clonotypes in ibrutinib-treated CLL. Overall study: Responses: approximately 25 partial, 2 complete; after median approximately 68 months, around 15 stayed remitted, around twelve progressed. Mean per-sample yields comprised roughly 260,000 productive templates and tens of thousands of productive rearrangements.

Assay: immunoSEQ multiplex PCR; the TCRdb copy retains only in-frame clones and omits some. The data show 110,000 to 150,000 clones, roughly 80% seen once. Findings of the study overall: Clonality went up at the time of ibrutinib response, stayed stable in sustained remission, and later dropped back toward its baseline level at progression.

Source: PBMCs, taken after 12 months of ibrutinib treatment. The chain carries TRBV6-5 and TRBJ2-5, with 7 nucleotides matching TRBD1. The sequence derives from a human donor with chronic lymphocytic leukemia. CDR3 bases: TGTGCCAGCAGTTATTCCCAGACAGGGATGCAAGAGACCCAGTACTTC. This sequence encodes CASSYSQTGMQETQYF.